The clone carrying this TCR beta chain came up many times. What it binds is unknown. Unique molecular identifiers were used to barcode this TCRbeta library. From the PCR reads, TCRdb called clonotypes with MiXCR, one entry per CDR3 protein. There are around 190,000 distinct CDR3 sequences in the sample; about 6.6% occur only once, and around 5% lies in the top ten. These data are taken from a study of T-cell reconstitution after alpha-beta-depleted transplantation in children. Study-wide findings and caveats: About two months after transplant, alpha-beta T cells reportedly came from several hundred expanded graft clones. Newly made T cells mostly supplied T-cell counts and diversity one year after transplant. Some patients owed their high day-60 TCRbeta diversity to surviving recipient T cells and thymic progenitors.

Trimming cost V 2 bases and J 0 bases; bases outside gene matches: 6. From germline, CDR1 is MNHEY and CDR2 SVGEGT. The CDR3 loop spans 16 amino acids. The rearrangement joins TRBV6-2 or TRBV6-3 to TRBJ1-1; 7 bases are a match to TRBD1. The receptor's source is a boy aged 2 to 10 with acute lymphoblastic leukemia, due to receive a stem cell transplant. The sample in question was PBMCs, obtained before TCRalphabeta/CD19-depleted stem cell transplant. The CDR3 sequence is CASSYGGGGMNTEAFF. CDR3 sequence (DNA): TGTGCCAGCAGTTACGGAGGGGGCGGAATGAACACTGAAGCTTTCTTT.